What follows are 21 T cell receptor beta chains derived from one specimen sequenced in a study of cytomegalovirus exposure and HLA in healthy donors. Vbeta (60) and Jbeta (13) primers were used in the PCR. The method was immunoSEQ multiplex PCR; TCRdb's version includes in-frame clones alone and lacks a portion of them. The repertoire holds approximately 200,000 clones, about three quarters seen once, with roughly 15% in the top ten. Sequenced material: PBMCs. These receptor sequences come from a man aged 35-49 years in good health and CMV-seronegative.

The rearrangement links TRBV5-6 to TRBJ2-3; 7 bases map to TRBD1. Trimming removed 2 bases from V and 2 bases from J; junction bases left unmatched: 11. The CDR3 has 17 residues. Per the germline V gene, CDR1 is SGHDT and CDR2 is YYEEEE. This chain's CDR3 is CASSFDPRTGATDTQYF. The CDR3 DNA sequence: TGTGCCAGCAGCTTTGACCCACGGACAGGAGCCACAGATACGCAGTATTTT.

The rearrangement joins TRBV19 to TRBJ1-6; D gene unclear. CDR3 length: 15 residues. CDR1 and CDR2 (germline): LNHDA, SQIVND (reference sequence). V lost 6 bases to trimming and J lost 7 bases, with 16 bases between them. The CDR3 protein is CASRTTAAGNSPLHF. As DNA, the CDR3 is TGTGCCAGTAGGACTACGGCAGCTGGAAATTCACCCCTCCACTTT.

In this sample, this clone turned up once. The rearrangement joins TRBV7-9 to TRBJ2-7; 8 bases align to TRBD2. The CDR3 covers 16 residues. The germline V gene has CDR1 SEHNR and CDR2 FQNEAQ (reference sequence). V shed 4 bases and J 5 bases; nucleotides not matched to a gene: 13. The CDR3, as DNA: TGTGCCAGCAGCTCGCGCATTGAAACGGGAGGGAACGAGCAGTACTTC. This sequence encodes CASSSRIETGGNEQYF.

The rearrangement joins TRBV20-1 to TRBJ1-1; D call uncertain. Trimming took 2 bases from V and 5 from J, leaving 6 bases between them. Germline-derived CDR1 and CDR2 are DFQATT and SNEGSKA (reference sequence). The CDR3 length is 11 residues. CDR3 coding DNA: TGCAGTGCTAGAACGGGGACTGAAGCTTTCTTT. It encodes CSARTGTEAFF.

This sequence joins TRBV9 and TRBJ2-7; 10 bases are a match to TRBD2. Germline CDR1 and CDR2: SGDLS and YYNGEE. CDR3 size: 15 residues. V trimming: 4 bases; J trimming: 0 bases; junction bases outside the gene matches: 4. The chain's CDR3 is CASSPSGRVSYEQYF. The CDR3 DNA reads TGTGCCAGCAGCCCGAGCGGGAGGGTCTCCTACGAGCAGTACTTC.

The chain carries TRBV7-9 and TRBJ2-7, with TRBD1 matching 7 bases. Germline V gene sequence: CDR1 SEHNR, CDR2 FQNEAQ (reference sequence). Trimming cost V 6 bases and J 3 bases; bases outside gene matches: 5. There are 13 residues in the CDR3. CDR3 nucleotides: TGTGCCAGCAGACCGGACAGGAACTACGAGCAGTACTTC. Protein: CASRPDRNYEQYF.

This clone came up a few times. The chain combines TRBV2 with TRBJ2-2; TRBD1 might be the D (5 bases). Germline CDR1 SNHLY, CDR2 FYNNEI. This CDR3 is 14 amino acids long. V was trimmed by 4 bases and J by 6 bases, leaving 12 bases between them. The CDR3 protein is CASSGVRVAGELFF. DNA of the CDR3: TGTGCCAGCAGTGGGGTCAGGGTCGCCGGGGAGCTGTTTTTT.

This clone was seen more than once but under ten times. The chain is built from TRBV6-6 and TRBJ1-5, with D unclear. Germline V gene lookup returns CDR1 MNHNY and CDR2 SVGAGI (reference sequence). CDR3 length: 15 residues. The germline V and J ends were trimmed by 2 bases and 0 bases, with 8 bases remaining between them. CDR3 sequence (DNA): TGTGCCAGCAGTTACAGAGGAGATAGCAATCAGCCCCAGCATTTT. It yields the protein CASSYRGDSNQPQHF.

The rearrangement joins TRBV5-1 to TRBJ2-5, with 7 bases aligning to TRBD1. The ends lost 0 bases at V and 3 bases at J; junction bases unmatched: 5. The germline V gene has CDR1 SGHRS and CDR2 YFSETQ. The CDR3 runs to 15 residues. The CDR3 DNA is TGCGCCAGCAGCTTGGGGGGACAGAGCAAAGAGACCCAGTACTTC. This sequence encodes CASSLGGQSKETQYF.

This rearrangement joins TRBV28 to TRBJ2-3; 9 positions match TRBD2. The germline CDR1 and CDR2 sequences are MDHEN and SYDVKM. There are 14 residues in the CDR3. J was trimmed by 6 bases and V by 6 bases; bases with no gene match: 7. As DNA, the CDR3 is TGTGCCAGCAGGTCGTCTAGCGGGATGGATACGCAGTATTTT. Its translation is CASRSSSGMDTQYF. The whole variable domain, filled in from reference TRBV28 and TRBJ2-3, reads DVKVTQSSRYLVKRTGEKVFLECVQDMDHENMFWYRQDPGLGLRLIYFSYDVKMKEKGDIPEGYSVSREKKERFSLILESASTNQTSMYLCASRSSSGMDTQYFGPGTRLTVL.

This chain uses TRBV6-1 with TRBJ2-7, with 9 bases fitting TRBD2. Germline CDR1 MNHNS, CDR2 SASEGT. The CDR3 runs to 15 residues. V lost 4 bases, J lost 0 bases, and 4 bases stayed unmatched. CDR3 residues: CASSVSGGPSYEQYF. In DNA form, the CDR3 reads TGTGCCAGCAGTGTTAGCGGGGGCCCCTCCTACGAGCAGTACTTC.

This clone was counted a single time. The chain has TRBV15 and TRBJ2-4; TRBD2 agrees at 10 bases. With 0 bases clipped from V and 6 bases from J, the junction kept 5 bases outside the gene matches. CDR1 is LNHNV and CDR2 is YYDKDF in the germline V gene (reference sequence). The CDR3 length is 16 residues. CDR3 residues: CATSRDITSGTNIQYF. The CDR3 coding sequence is TGTGCCACCAGCAGAGACATAACTAGCGGGACAAACATTCAGTACTTC.

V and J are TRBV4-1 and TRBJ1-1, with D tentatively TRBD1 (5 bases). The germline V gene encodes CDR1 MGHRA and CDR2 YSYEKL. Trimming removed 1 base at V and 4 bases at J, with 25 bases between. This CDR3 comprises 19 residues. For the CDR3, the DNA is TGCGCCAGCAGCCAAGTACGTCAGGGCGTCGAGAAAAAAAGCACTGAAGCTTTCTTT. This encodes CASSQVRQGVEKKSTEAFF.

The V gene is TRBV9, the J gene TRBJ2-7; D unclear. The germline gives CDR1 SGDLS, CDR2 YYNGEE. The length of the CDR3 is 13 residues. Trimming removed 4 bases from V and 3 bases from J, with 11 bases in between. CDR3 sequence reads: CASSSGTLYEQYF. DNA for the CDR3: TGTGCCAGCAGCTCAGGAACCCTCTACGAGCAGTACTTC.

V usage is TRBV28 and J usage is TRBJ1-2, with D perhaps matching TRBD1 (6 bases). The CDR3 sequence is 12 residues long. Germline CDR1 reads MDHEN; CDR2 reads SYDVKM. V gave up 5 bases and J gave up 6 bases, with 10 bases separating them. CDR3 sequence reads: CASSPRTDGYTF. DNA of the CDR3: TGTGCCAGCAGTCCCCGGACAGATGGCTACACCTTC.

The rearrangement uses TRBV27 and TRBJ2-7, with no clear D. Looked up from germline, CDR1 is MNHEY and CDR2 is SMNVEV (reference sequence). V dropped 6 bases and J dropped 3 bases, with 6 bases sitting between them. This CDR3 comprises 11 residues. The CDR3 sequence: CASSNIYEQYF. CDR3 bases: TGTGCCAGCAGCAACATCTACGAGCAGTACTTC.

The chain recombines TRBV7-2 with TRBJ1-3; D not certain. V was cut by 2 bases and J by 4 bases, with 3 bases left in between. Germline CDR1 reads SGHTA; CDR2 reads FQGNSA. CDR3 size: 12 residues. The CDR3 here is CASSLPGNTIYF. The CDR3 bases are TGTGCCAGCAGCTTACCGGGAAACACCATATATTTT.

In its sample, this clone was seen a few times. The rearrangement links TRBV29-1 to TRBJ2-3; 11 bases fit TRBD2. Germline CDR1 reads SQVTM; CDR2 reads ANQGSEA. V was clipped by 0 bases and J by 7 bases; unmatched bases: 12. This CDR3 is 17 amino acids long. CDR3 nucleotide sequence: TGCAGCGTTGAAGATCCGGCTAGCGGGAGGATATTGCATACGCAGTATTTT. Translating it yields CSVEDPASGRILHTQYF.

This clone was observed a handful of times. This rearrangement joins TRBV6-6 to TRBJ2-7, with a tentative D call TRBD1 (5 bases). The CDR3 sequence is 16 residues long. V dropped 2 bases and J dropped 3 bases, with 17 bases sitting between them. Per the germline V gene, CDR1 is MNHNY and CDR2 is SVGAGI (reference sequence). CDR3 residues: CASSYLSRQRNYEQYF. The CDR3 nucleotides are TGTGCCAGCAGTTACCTGAGCAGACAGCGAAACTACGAGCAGTACTTC.

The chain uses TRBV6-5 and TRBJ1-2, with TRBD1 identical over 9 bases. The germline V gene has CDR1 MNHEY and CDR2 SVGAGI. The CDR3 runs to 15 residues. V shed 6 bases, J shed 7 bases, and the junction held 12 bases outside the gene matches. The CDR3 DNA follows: TGTGCCAGCAGCCTCTTAGACAGGGGGTCTGGTGGCTACACCTTC. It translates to CASSLLDRGSGGYTF.

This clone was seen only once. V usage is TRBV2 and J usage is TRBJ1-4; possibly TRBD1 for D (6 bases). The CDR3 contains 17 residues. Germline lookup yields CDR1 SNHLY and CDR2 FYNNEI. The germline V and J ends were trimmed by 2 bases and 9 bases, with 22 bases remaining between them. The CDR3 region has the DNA TGTGCCAGCAGTGAATCTCGAACAGGGAGGGAGGGTCAAAAACTGTTTTTT. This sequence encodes CASSESRTGREGQKLFF.